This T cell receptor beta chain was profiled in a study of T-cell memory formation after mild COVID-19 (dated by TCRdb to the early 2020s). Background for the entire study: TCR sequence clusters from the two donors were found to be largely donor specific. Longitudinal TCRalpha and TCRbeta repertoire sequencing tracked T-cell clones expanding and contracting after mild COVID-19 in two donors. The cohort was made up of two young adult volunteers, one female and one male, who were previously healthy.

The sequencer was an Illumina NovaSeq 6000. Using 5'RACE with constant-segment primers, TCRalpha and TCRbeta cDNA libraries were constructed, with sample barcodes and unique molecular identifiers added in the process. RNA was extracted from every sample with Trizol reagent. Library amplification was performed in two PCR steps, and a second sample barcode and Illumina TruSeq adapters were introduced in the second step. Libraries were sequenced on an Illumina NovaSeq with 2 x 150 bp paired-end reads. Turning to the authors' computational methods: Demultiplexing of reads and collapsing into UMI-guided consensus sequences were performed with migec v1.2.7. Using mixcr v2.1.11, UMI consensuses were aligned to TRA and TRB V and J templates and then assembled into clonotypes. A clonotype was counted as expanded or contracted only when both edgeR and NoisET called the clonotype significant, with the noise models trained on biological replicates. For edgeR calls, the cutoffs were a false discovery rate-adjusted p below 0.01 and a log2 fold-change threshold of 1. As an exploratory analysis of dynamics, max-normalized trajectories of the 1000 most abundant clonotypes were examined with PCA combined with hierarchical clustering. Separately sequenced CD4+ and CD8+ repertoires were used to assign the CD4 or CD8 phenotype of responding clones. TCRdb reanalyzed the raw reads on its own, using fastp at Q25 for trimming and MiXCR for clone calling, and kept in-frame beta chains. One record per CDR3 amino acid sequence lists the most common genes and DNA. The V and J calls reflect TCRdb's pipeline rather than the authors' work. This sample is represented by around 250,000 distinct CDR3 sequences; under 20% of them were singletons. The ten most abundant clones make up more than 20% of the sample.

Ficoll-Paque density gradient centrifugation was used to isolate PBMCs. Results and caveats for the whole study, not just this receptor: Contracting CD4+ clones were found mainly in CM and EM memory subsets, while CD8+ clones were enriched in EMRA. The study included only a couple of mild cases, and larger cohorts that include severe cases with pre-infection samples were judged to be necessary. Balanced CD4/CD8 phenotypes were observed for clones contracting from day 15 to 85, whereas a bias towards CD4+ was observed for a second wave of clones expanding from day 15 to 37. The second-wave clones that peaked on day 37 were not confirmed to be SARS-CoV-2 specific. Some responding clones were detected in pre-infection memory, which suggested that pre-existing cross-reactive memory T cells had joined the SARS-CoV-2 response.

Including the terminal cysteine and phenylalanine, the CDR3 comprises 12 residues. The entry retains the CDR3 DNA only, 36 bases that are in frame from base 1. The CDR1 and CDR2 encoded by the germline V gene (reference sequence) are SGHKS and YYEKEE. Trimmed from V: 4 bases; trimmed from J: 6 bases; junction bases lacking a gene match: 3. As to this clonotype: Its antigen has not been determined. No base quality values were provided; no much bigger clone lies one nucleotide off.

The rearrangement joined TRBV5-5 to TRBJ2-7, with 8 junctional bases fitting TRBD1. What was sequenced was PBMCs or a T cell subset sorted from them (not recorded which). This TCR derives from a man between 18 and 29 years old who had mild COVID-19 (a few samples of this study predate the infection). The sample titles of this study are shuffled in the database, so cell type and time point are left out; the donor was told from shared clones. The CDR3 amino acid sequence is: CASSEGQGEQYF. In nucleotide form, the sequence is TGTGCCAGCAGCGAAGGACAGGGCGAGCAGTACTTC.